The clone carrying this TCR beta chain was counted at least ten times. This specimen comes from a study of early T cells in non-severe SARS-CoV-2 infection. The overall study: Whole-blood bulk RNA, unsorted, was sequenced, and chains were unpaired.

The V and J ends lost 3 bases and 3 bases respectively, with 8 bases between them. The CDR3 is 14 residues long. Germline assignment: CDR1 MNHEY and CDR2 SMNVEV (reference sequence). TCRdb redid the calling of the 5' RACE reads with MiXCR, one entry per CDR3 protein. The table shows about 32,000 distinct CDR3 sequences, with around 3.9% occurring only once. V is TRBV27 and J is TRBJ2-2, with D hard to call. This clonotype originated in an adult who was a healthcare worker with PCR-confirmed SARS-CoV-2 infection or an uninfected control (not recorded which). Sequenced material: whole blood. The CDR3 reads CASSFRSYTGELFF. Written as DNA, the CDR3 is TGTGCCAGCAGTTTTAGGAGCTACACCGGGGAGCTGTTTTTT.